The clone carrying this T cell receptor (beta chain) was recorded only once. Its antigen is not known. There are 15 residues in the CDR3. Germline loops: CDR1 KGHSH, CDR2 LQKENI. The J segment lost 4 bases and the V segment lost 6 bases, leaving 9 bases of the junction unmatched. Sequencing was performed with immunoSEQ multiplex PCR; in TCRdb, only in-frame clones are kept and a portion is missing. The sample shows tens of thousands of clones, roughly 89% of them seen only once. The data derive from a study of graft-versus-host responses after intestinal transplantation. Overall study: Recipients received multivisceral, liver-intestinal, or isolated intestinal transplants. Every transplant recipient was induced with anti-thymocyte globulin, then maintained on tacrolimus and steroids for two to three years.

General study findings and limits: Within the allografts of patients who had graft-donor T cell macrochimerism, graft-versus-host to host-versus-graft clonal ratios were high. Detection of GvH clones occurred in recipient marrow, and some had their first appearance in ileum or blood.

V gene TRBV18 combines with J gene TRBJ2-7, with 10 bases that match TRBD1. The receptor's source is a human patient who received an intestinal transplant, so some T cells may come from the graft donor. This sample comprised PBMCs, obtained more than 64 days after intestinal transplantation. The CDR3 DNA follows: TGTGCCAGCTCCCCAACGACAGGGGGCGATTACGAGCAGTACTTC. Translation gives CASSPTTGGDYEQYF.